This TCR beta chain was recorded in a study of graft-versus-host responses after intestinal transplantation. For the study at large: Each recipient received a multivisceral, liver-intestinal, or isolated intestinal graft. Among the recipients, all got anti-thymocyte globulin induction and then tacrolimus and steroids for approximately 3 years.

Germline-derived CDR1 and CDR2 are MNHNY and SVGAGI (reference sequence). V trimming: 2 bases; J trimming: 6 bases; junction bases outside the gene matches: 3. The CDR3 length is 14 residues. As to this clone: Its antigen is unknown.

The assay was immunoSEQ multiplex PCR, and TCRdb's table has in-frame clones only and misses some. The sample carries over 65,000 clones, approximately 90% recorded once. The chain carries TRBV6-6 and TRBJ2-2; 7 nucleotides match TRBD1. The sample was unstimulated CD8+ T cells sorted from spleen or lymph node cells, taken before transplant. This TCR derives from a human donor who was the organ donor for an intestinal transplant. DNA of the CDR3: TGTGCCAGCAGTTACCCGCAGGGGGCCGGGGAGCTGTTTTTT. Residues: CASSYPQGAGELFF.